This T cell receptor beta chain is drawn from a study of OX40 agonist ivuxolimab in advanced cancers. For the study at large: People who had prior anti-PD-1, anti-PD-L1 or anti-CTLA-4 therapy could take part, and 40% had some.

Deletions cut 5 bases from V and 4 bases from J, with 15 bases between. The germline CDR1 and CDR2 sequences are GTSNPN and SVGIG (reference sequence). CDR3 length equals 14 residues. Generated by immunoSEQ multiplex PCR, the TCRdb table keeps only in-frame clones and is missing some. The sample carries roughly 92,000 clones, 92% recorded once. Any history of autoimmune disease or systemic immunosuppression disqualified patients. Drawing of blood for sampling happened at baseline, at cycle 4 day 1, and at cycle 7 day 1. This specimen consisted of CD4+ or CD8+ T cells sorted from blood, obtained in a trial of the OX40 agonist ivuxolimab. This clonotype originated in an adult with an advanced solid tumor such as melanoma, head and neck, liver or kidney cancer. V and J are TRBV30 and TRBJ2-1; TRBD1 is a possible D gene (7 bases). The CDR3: CAWDPGGLYNEQFF. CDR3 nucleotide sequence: TGTGCCTGGGACCCAGGGGGGCTTTACAATGAGCAGTTCTTC.